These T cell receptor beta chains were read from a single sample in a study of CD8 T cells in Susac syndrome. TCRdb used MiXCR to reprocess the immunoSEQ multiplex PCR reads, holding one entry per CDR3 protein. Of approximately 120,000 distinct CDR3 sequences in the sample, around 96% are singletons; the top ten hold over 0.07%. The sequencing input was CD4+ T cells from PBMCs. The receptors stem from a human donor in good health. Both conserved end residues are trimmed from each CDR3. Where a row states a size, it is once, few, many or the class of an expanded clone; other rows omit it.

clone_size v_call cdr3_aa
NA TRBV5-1 ASSLDGSSYNEQF
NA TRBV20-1 SAPSKTQY
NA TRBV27 ASRRGTGDQTLNTEAF
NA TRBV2 ASSVLGQPNTEAF
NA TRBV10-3 AISESIQGRAGELF
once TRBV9 ASSSRAGQGVTGSYEQY
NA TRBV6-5 ASSYSSTATSNEKLF
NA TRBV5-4 ASSLANNTGELF
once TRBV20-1 SARSWTAGQETQY
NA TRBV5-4 ASSPGGRHEQY
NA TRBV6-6 ASRTTENYGYT
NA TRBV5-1 ASSPELSGRRVTGELF
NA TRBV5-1 ASSFDRGPYNEQF
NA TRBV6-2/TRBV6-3 ASSYLTTHEQY
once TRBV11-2 ASSYTSLAGLRETQY
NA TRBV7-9 ASSPLGGVNQPQH
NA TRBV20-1 SALGGGAKY
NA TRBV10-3 AISETRKSYEQY
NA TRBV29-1 SVDLTIYNEQF
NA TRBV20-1 SARDTGRIYEQY
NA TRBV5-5 ASSSRGILAKNIQY
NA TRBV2 ASSEGGRGKY
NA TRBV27 ASSLSGGNNQPQH
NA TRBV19 ASSPFNTGELF
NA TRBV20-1 SAKGSTQETQY
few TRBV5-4 ASSPGQGYGYT
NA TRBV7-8 ASSPPPGHRTDTQY
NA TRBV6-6 ASSQDRAMGEAF
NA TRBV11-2 ASSSLRGAYGYT
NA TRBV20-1 SARNGGNTEAF
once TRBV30 ACLRGRSSYNEQF
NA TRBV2 ASSYGLRRVGQPQH
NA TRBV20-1 SARALQGADTEAF
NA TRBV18 ASSPARGDGYT
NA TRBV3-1 ASSHRSLDNEQF
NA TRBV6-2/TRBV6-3 ASSYPPSTGSQETQY
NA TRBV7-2 ASSYGPSTEAF
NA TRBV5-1 ASSLGLASSYEQY
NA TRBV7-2 ASSLSTGTGAYEQY
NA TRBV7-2 ASSLPSWRQETQY
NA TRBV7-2 ASSFTSMNTEAF
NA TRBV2 ASGTSGYEQY
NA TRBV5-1 ASSTPGSISGGELF
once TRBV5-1 ASSLGFGLAGVDTQY
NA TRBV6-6 ASSYSGPVPTDTQY
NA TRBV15 ATSINYGYNEQF
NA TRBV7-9 ASETTGPSEQY
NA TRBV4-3 ASSQEVWAGIAGNTIY
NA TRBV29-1 SVEQGARDEKLF
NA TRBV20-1 SASGASGRSRDEQF
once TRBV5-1 ASNLAGGVYNEQF
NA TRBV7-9 ASSDRASTYEQY
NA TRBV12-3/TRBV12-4 ASSSQGQETQY
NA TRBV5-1 ASSLAQRTYEQY
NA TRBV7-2 ASSLDSGVGGETQY
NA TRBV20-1 SALPGPGTQY
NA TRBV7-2 ASESRRRLNTEAF
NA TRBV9 ASSPRQGVPGELF